Presented here are 18 T cell receptor beta chains from one specimen sequenced in a study of T-cell memory formation after mild COVID-19. TCRdb independently ran MiXCR on the 5' RACE reads; one entry per CDR3 protein. The data show roughly 300,000 distinct CDR3 sequences, with roughly 8.2% seen just once and approximately 23% held by the top ten. Sequencing input: PBMCs or a T cell subset sorted from them (not recorded which). The receptors originated from a man aged 18 to 30 who had mild COVID-19 (a few samples of this study predate the infection). Cell type and time point are not known.

This clonotype was counted between two and nine times. This chain connects TRBV4-1 to TRBJ1-1; D is perhaps TRBD1 (6 bases). V was clipped by 2 bases and J by 0 bases, with 10 bases between them. Germline assignment: CDR1 MGHRA and CDR2 YSYEKL. The CDR3 length is 15 residues. Here the CDR3 reads CASSQLGGMNTEAFF. The CDR3 DNA reads TGCGCCAGCAGCCAACTCGGGGGCATGAACACTGAAGCTTTCTTT.

V is TRBV7-3 and J is TRBJ2-7, with 11 bases lining up with TRBD2. The CDR3 length is 18 residues. V gave up 6 bases and J gave up 2 bases; unmatched junction bases: 15. CDR1 and CDR2 (germline): SGHTA, FQGTGA. CDR3 sequence (DNA): TGTGCCAGCAGTTCCCCGAGGTCTAGCGGGGGGTCTACCTACGAGCAGTACGTC. Amino acid sequence: CASSSPRSSGGSTYEQYV.

This clonotype was seen only a few times. The gene calls are TRBV30 and TRBJ1-5, with 7 bases that match TRBD1. V lost 5 bases and J lost 5; bases outside the gene matches: 9. The CDR3 consists of 14 residues. Per germline, CDR1 GTSNPN and CDR2 SVGIG (reference sequence). The CDR3 spells CAWGPGGFYQPQHF. The CDR3, as DNA: TGTGCCTGGGGGCCAGGGGGGTTTTATCAGCCCCAGCATTTT.

This clonotype was seen repeatedly, ten times or more. The V call is TRBV2, the J call TRBJ2-7; weak D call: TRBD1 (6 bases). Per germline, CDR1 SNHLY and CDR2 FYNNEI. The CDR3 has 14 residues. Trimming took 3 bases from V and 2 from J, leaving 11 bases between them. In DNA form, the CDR3 reads TGTGCCAGCAGTGAGGGACACGGCACCTACGAGCAGTACGTC. Its translation: CASSEGHGTYEQYV.

The genes are TRBV6-2 or TRBV6-3 and TRBJ2-2; D remains ambiguous. CDR3 length equals 15 residues. The V end lost 6 bases, the J end lost 6 bases, and 17 bases lay between the germline ends. Germline V gene sequence: CDR1 MNHEY, CDR2 SVGEGT. The CDR3 protein is CASRESNAPAGELFF. The CDR3 nucleotides read TGTGCCAGCAGAGAATCCAACGCTCCCGCCGGGGAGCTGTTTTTT.

V usage is TRBV7-9 and J usage is TRBJ2-7; 9 nucleotides line up with TRBD1. Per germline, CDR1 SEHNR and CDR2 FQNEAQ (reference sequence). The CDR3 runs to 14 residues. V trimming: 1 base; J trimming: 4 bases; junction bases outside the gene matches: 2. The chain's CDR3 is CASSLDGQGYEQYV. The CDR3 nucleotides read TGTGCCAGCAGCTTAGACGGACAGGGGTACGAGCAGTACGTC.

At least ten counts were recorded for this clonotype. The chain carries TRBV7-8 and TRBJ2-4; D gene uncertain. The CDR3 totals 17 residues. Trimming cost V 6 bases and J 0 bases, with 18 bases left between them. CDR1 and CDR2 from the germline V gene are SGHVS and FQNEAQ. The DNA of the CDR3 is TGTGCCAGCAGTCAGGTGGGCAGGACCCTAGCCAAAAACATTCAGTACTTC. Protein: CASSQVGRTLAKNIQYF.

The sample holds many counts of this clonotype. This chain joins TRBV5-1 and TRBJ2-3; D is unresolved. Trimming removed 5 bases from V and 3 bases from J, with 7 bases in between. The CDR3 covers 12 residues. CDR1 is SGHRS and CDR2 is YFSETQ in the germline V gene. Here the CDR3 reads CASSAQTDTQYF. The DNA for the CDR3 is TGCGCCAGCAGTGCCCAGACAGATACGCAGTATTTT.

This clonotype was found once. The chain employs TRBV12-3 or TRBV12-4 and TRBJ2-3; 7 bases fit TRBD1. V dropped 5 bases and J dropped 4; count of bases not matched to a gene: 9. The length of the CDR3 is 15 residues. CDR3 bases: TGTGCCAGCAGTCACCCAGGGGGTAGGGCAGATACGCAGTATTTT. Amino acids: CASSHPGGRADTQYF.

This clonotype has more than one count but fewer than ten. The CDR3, as DNA: TGTGCCAGCAGTTTCGGCTCTTACTATGGCTACACCTTC. Protein sequence: CASSFGSYYGYTF. The chain couples TRBV28 to TRBJ1-2; D call uncertain. Germline values: CDR1 MDHEN, CDR2 SYDVKM. This CDR3 is 13 amino acids long. V lost 3 bases to trimming and J lost 3 bases, with 8 bases between them.

The V call is TRBV5-6, the J call TRBJ2-7; no clear D gene. The CDR3 is 14 residues long. Germline V lookup: CDR1 SGHDT, CDR2 YYEEEE. V was cut by 4 bases and J by 2 bases, with 13 bases left in between. The CDR3 loop reads CASSLGPAPYEQYF. The DNA of the CDR3 is TGTGCCAGCAGCCTAGGACCTGCCCCCTACGAGCAGTACTTC.

The chain employs TRBV6-2 or TRBV6-3 and TRBJ1-5; D is undetermined. Deletions cut 6 bases from V and 6 bases from J, with 12 bases between. Germline lookup yields CDR1 MNHEY and CDR2 SVGEGT. The CDR3 runs 13 residues. In DNA form, the CDR3 reads TGTGCCAGCAGCACGCCCAATCTTCAGCCCCAGCATTTT. Translation gives CASSTPNLQPQHF.

This clonotype was seen a few times. The CDR3 loop reads CATSDRRGTQYF. DNA for the CDR3: TGTGCCACCAGTGATCGCCGGGGGACCCAGTACTTC. The gene calls are TRBV24-1 and TRBJ2-5; D is possibly TRBD2 (5 bases). The V and J ends lost 3 bases and 7 bases respectively, with 8 bases between them. Germline assignment: CDR1 KGHDR and CDR2 SFDVKD. The CDR3 runs 12 residues.

This clonotype appeared a few times. This chain links TRBV10-2 with TRBJ2-5; 11 bases align to TRBD2. V gave up 5 bases and J gave up 4 bases; unmatched junction bases: 6. Germline assignment: CDR1 WSHSY and CDR2 SAAADI. The CDR3 extends over 15 amino acids. CDR3 DNA sequence: TGCGCCAGCAGTCCCGGGACTAGCGGACGAGAGACCCAGTACTTC. Encoded protein: CASSPGTSGRETQYF.

This clonotype was detected only a few times. The V gene is TRBV9, the J gene TRBJ2-7; 7 bases are shared with TRBD2. Germline CDR1 reads SGDLS; CDR2 reads YYNGEE. With V trimmed by 0 bases and J by 3 bases, 6 bases remained unmatched. The CDR3 has 15 residues. DNA for the CDR3: TGTGCCAGCAGCGTAGCTGGAAGCGGGGACTACGAGCAGTACTTC. The encoded protein is CASSVAGSGDYEQYF.

The V gene is TRBV6-5, the J gene TRBJ1-2, with D possibly matching TRBD1 (6 bases). The CDR3 consists of 14 residues. Trimming shortened V by 0 bases and J by 6 bases, and 11 bases separated the two germline ends. Germline V CDR1 and CDR2: MNHEY, SVGAGI. DNA of the CDR3: TGTGCCAGCAGTTACTCACCCGACAGGAATGGCTACACCTTC. This sequence encodes CASSYSPDRNGYTF.

The chain couples TRBV20-1 to TRBJ2-7, with D possibly being TRBD2 (6 bases). Germline lookup yields CDR1 DFQATT and CDR2 SNEGSKA (reference sequence). The CDR3 covers 14 residues. V lost 6 bases and J 0 bases, leaving 15 bases between the germline ends. Written as DNA, the CDR3 is TGCAGTGCGCCACTAGGCGGGGACTCCTACGAGCAGTACTTC. Translated: CSAPLGGDSYEQYF.

This chain uses TRBV19 with TRBJ1-1; a possible D gene is TRBD1 (5 bases). Germline loops: CDR1 LNHDA, CDR2 SQIVND (reference sequence). CDR3 length: 13 amino acids. Trimming left V 8 bases short and J 1 base short, with 11 bases between. The DNA for the CDR3 is TGTGCCAGTCGCCTCAGGGCGAACACTGAAGCTTTCTTT. Translated: CASRLRANTEAFF.